The 21 T cell receptor beta chains below all came from one sample that was sequenced in a study of T-cell memory formation after mild COVID-19. Using its own MiXCR run on the 5' RACE reads, TCRdb lists one record per CDR3 protein. The sample carries 250,000 to 300,000 distinct CDR3 sequences, 15% to 20% recorded once. Source material: PBMCs or a T cell subset sorted from them (not recorded which). The receptor source for this set is a man aged 18 to 30 who had mild COVID-19 (a few samples of this study predate the infection). Cell type and time point are not known.

This clonotype was found many times. The chain carries TRBV5-1 and TRBJ1-1; 8 bases are a match to TRBD1. This CDR3 has 15 amino acids. The trim removed 4 bases at V and 1 base at J, leaving 6 bases unmatched. Germline CDR1 and CDR2: SGHRS and YFSETQ. CDR3 amino acids: CASSPRTGTNTEAFF. CDR3 sequence (DNA): TGCGCCAGCAGCCCAAGGACAGGGACGAACACTGAAGCTTTCTTT.

This clonotype occurred a few times. This chain connects TRBV5-4 to TRBJ1-3, with TRBD1 identical over 7 bases. Germline CDR1 SGHNT, CDR2 YYREEE (reference sequence). This CDR3 contains 16 residues. J gave up 2 bases and V 1 base, and 6 bases lay outside the gene matches. For the CDR3, the DNA is TGTGCCAGCAGCTTGATGTCCCAGGGGGCTGGAAACACCATATATTTT. This encodes CASSLMSQGAGNTIYF.

This clonotype was picked up many times. This chain joins TRBV4-2 and TRBJ2-2; the D gene is possibly TRBD2 (5 bases). CDR1 and CDR2 from the germline V gene are LGHNA and YNFKEQ. Trimming cost V 1 base and J 3 bases, with 21 bases left between them. The CDR3 runs to 19 residues. CDR3 protein: CASSQAINRGITYTGELFF. The DNA of the CDR3 is TGTGCCAGCAGCCAAGCCATAAACCGGGGTATAACTTACACCGGGGAGCTGTTTTTT.

This clonotype appeared a few times. This rearrangement joins TRBV7-9 to TRBJ2-5; D may be TRBD1 or TRBD2 (5 bases each). The CDR3 covers 15 residues. Trimming cost V 5 bases and J 4 bases, with 17 bases left between them. Germline CDR1 SEHNR, CDR2 FQNEAQ (reference sequence). The CDR3 region is CASSPGTSAGETQYF. The CDR3 DNA reads as TGTGCCAGCAGCCCCGGGACCTCGGCAGGAGAGACCCAGTACTTC.

The J gene is TRBJ1-4, the V gene TRBV4-1; no reliable D call. Trimming took 3 bases from V and 9 from J, leaving 14 bases between them. The CDR3 loop spans 14 amino acids. CDR1 and CDR2 (germline): MGHRA, YSYEKL. The CDR3 sequence: CASSQDPKRQKLFF. The CDR3 nucleotides are TGCGCCAGCAGCCAGGACCCAAAGCGGCAAAAACTGTTTTTT.

The V call is TRBV14, the J call TRBJ2-5; no clear D gene. The CDR3 contains 12 residues. V was trimmed by 1 base and J by 7 bases, leaving 7 bases between them. CDR1 is SGHDN and CDR2 is FVKESK in the germline V gene. This CDR3 is CASSQVYGTQYF. In nucleotides, the CDR3 is TGTGCCAGCAGCCAAGTGTATGGGACCCAGTACTTC. Complete variable domain (other parts from reference TRBV14 and TRBJ2-5): EAGVTQFPSHSVIEKGQTVTLRCDPISGHDNLYWYRRVMGKEIKFLLHFVKESKQDESGMPNNRFLAERTGGTYSTLKVQPAELEDSGVYFCASSQVYGTQYFGPGTRLLVL.

This clonotype was detected many times. The chain recombines TRBV19 with TRBJ2-5; TRBD1 matches 8 bases. The germline gives CDR1 LNHDA, CDR2 SQIVND (reference sequence). V lost 8 bases to trimming and J lost 1 base; unmatched junction nucleotides: 3. The CDR3 runs to 13 residues. The CDR3 protein is CASSGTGQETQYF. The DNA of the CDR3 is TGTGCCAGTTCCGGGACAGGCCAAGAGACCCAGTACTTC.

This clonotype was found a few times. This chain joins TRBV5-5 and TRBJ1-6, with D possibly matching TRBD1 (6 bases). Trimming shortened V by 4 bases and J by 11 bases, and 19 bases separated the two germline ends. This CDR3 is 15 amino acids long. Germline-derived CDR1 and CDR2 are SGHKS and YYEKEE (reference sequence). The CDR3 sequence is CASSPGARGRAPLHF. The DNA for the CDR3 is TGTGCCAGCAGCCCGGGGGCTCGGGGGAGGGCACCCCTCCACTTT.

This clonotype appeared many times. The V gene is TRBV5-1, the J gene TRBJ1-5, with a weak D call TRBD1 (6 bases). Germline V gene lookup returns CDR1 SGHRS and CDR2 YFSETQ. V was shortened by 7 bases and J by 3 bases, with 11 bases between the two germline ends. The length of the CDR3 is 13 residues. The CDR3: CASAQGFNQPQHF. The CDR3 bases are TGCGCCAGCGCCCAGGGGTTCAATCAGCCCCAGCATTTT. Combining the CDR3 with reference TRBV5-1 and TRBJ1-5 gives the whole variable domain KAGVTQTPRYLIKTRGQQVTLSCSPISGHRSVSWYQQTPGQGLQFLFEYFSETQRNKGNFPGRFSGRQFSNSRSEMNVSTLELGDSALYLCASAQGFNQPQHFGDGTRLSIL.

CDR3 sequence reads: CASSPSRGLYEQYF. CDR3 nucleotides: TGCGCCAGCAGCCCGAGCAGGGGGCTCTACGAGCAGTACTTC. This chain connects TRBV4-1 to TRBJ2-7, with 8 positions matching TRBD1. CDR3 length: 14 residues. CDR1 is MGHRA, CDR2 YSYEKL, per germline. V was clipped by 4 bases and J by 3 bases; unmatched bases: 5.

The chain is built from TRBV9 and TRBJ2-1; D ambiguous. V lost 0 bases and J 9 bases, leaving 10 bases between the germline ends. This CDR3 contains 13 residues. Germline CDR1 and CDR2: SGDLS and YYNGEE. CDR3 coding DNA: TGTGCCAGCAGCGTAGGCCAGGCGAGTGAGCAGTTCTTC. Translating it yields CASSVGQASEQFF.

In its sample, this clonotype was seen a few times. The chain links TRBV15 to TRBJ2-1, with D hard to call. The CDR3 is made up of 12 amino acids. Germline V lookup: CDR1 LNHNV, CDR2 YYDKDF (reference sequence). With 0 bases removed from V and 9 bases from J, the gap between germline ends came to 6 bases. The CDR3 loop reads CATSRDRGEQFF. The CDR3 DNA follows: TGTGCCACCAGCAGAGATCGCGGTGAGCAGTTCTTC. The full variable domain, with the rest looked up from reference TRBV15 and TRBJ2-1, is DAMVIQNPRYQVTQFGKPVTLSCSQTLNHNVMYWYQQKSSQAPKLLFHYYDKDFNNEADTPDNFQSRRPNTSFCFLDIRSPGLGDTAMYLCATSRDRGEQFFGPGTRLTVL.

This clonotype occurred many times. This chain joins TRBV5-1 and TRBJ2-7; TRBD2 matches 10 bases. Germline V gene data show CDR1 as SGHRS and CDR2 as YFSETQ. The CDR3 is 14 amino acids. V shed 0 bases and J 8 bases; nucleotides not matched to a gene: 5. CDR3 region: CASSLELAGGKQYV. DNA for the CDR3: TGCGCCAGCAGCTTGGAATTAGCGGGGGGAAAGCAGTACGTC.

CDR3 residues: CASSFGVMGLSPLHF. The CDR3 DNA sequence: TGTGCCAGCAGCTTTGGAGTTATGGGACTATCACCCCTCCACTTT. The genes are TRBV6-5 and TRBJ1-6, with D maybe TRBD1 (5 bases). The germline gives CDR1 MNHEY, CDR2 SVGAGI. V lost 6 bases and J 10 bases, leaving 19 bases between the germline ends. The CDR3 length is 15 residues.

The J gene is TRBJ1-1, the V gene TRBV4-1; D ambiguous. The CDR3 spans 14 residues. V was trimmed by 0 bases and J by 4 bases, leaving 9 bases between them. The V gene's germline CDR1 is MGHRA and CDR2 YSYEKL. CDR3 coding DNA: TGCGCCAGCAGCCAAGATAGCCGGTTCACTGAAGCTTTCTTT. Amino acids: CASSQDSRFTEAFF.

This chain uses TRBV28 with TRBJ1-1; weak D call: TRBD1 (6 bases). The germline CDR1 and CDR2 sequences are MDHEN and SYDVKM. This CDR3 has 13 amino acids. Deletions cut 7 bases from V and 3 bases from J, with 12 bases between. Written as DNA, the CDR3 is TGTGCCAGCAATCGGGGGGCGTACACTGAAGCTTTCTTT. It encodes CASNRGAYTEAFF.

This clonotype has at least ten counts. V and J are TRBV5-1 and TRBJ2-2; the D is unclear. V was shortened by 4 bases and J by 2 bases, with 9 bases between the two germline ends. CDR1 is SGHRS, CDR2 YFSETQ, per germline. CDR3 length: 14 amino acids. The CDR3 bases are TGCGCCAGCAGCCCGGACCAAAACACCGGGGAGCTGTTTTTT. It specifies CASSPDQNTGELFF.

The sample holds a few counts of this clonotype. The V and J genes are TRBV5-1 and TRBJ2-5; tentative D call: TRBD1 (7 bases). Deletions cut 5 bases from V and 1 base from J, with 21 bases between. The length of the CDR3 is 17 residues. Germline V gene lookup returns CDR1 SGHRS and CDR2 YFSETQ. In DNA, the CDR3 is TGCGCCAGCAGGTTATCCAGGGGGGCGGATCTCCAAGAGACCCAGTACTTC. This translates into CASRLSRGADLQETQYF.

The rearrangement joins TRBV4-1 to TRBJ1-2; D possibly corresponds to TRBD1 (6 bases). This CDR3 is built from 15 residues. Germline values: CDR1 MGHRA, CDR2 YSYEKL. Deletions cut 5 bases from V and 7 bases from J, with 20 bases between. In DNA, the CDR3 is TGCGCCAGCAGCGAGGGGGACGGACGAACCCGTGGCTACACCTTC. Translation: CASSEGDGRTRGYTF.

This clonotype was detected many times. The rearrangement uses TRBV7-9 and TRBJ2-5, with TRBD1 matching 9 bases. This CDR3 has 14 amino acids. V was pared by 4 bases and J by 5 bases, with 5 bases of the junction left unmatched. Germline values: CDR1 SEHNR, CDR2 FQNEAQ (reference sequence). CDR3 residues: CASSYRGLRETQYF. CDR3 nucleotides: TGTGCCAGCAGCTACAGGGGGCTTCGTGAGACCCAGTACTTC. The entire variable domain, with the rest obtained from reference TRBV7-9 and TRBJ2-5, is as follows: DTGVSQNPRHKITKRGQNVTFRCDPISEHNRLYWYRQTLGQGPEFLTYFQNEAQLEKSRLLSDRFSAERPKGSFSTLEIQRTEQGDSAMYLCASSYRGLRETQYFGPGTRLLVL.

The V gene is TRBV5-5, the J gene TRBJ2-1; TRBD1 might be the D (5 bases). CDR1 SGHKS and CDR2 YYEKEE come from the germline V gene (reference sequence). The V end lost 2 bases, the J end lost 6 bases, and 15 bases lay between the germline ends. CDR3 length equals 15 residues. The CDR3 region has the DNA TGTGCCAGCAGCTTTGGGGCGTCTACATTCAATGAGCAGTTCTTC. Translation gives CASSFGASTFNEQFF.